The next 20 T cell receptor beta chains were all read from a single sample in a study of molecular identifiers for immune sequencing clone quantification (dated by TCRdb to between 2018 and 2020). The library was obtained by PCR. The sequencer was a NextSeq 500. Through fastp at Q25 and MiXCR, TCRdb rebuilt clones from the public reads, retaining in-frame beta chains. Rows with a matching CDR3 protein are joined into one entry that keeps the most common DNA and genes. This sample gives around 320,000 distinct CDR3 sequences in total; roughly a quarter of them show up just once. The ten top clones hold around 0.76% of the sample. Sequencing input: naive CD8+ T cells from blood, with Jurkat cell RNA spiked in. Sample cell subset or site, as interpreted from the label and publication: FACS-sorted CD8+CD4-CCR7+CD45RA+ naive T cells. Receptors were obtained from a human donor in good health. Some libraries in this study had Jurkat cell RNA spiked in.

V and J are TRBV11-2 and TRBJ1-1; possibly TRBD1 for D (6 bases). The germline CDR1 and CDR2 sequences are SGHAT and FQNNGV. Trimming pared 8 bases from V and 5 bases from J, leaving 15 bases between. This CDR3 comprises 13 residues. The CDR3 protein is CASDPIQGTEAFF. The CDR3, as DNA: TGTGCCAGCGACCCGATACAGGGAACTGAAGCTTTCTTT.

The V and J genes are TRBV30 and TRBJ2-1; TRBD2 agrees at 11 bases. The CDR3 consists of 15 residues. After removal of 5 bases from V and 4 bases from J, the junction contained 7 bases not matched to a gene. CDR1 and CDR2 (germline): GTSNPN, SVGIG (reference sequence). Written as DNA, the CDR3 is TGTGCCTGGTCCGGGACTAGCGGACTATACAATGAGCAGTTCTTC. Its translation: CAWSGTSGLYNEQFF.

The chain has TRBV4-1 and TRBJ2-7, with TRBD1 identical over 11 bases. The trim removed 4 bases at V and 3 bases at J, leaving 8 bases unmatched. The CDR3 has 16 residues. Germline V CDR1 and CDR2: MGHRA, YSYEKL. In DNA, the CDR3 is TGCGCCAGCAGCCCACGGCTGGGGACAGGGGGCTACGAGCAGTACTTC. Translating gives CASSPRLGTGGYEQYF.

DNA for the CDR3: TGTGCCAGCAGCCAAGATTCGGGGGCCACCTACGAGCAGTACTTC. Protein product: CASSQDSGATYEQYF. V usage is TRBV4-2 and J usage is TRBJ2-7; D possibly uses TRBD1 or TRBD2 (6 bases each). Trimming shortened V by 0 bases and J by 2 bases, and 11 bases separated the two germline ends. CDR1 is LGHNA, CDR2 YNFKEQ, per germline. The CDR3 sequence is 15 residues long.

A remark on this clonotype: With a much larger clone just one base away, this may be a read error. The genes are TRBV14 and TRBJ2-7, with D possibly matching TRBD2 (6 bases). Germline V lookup: CDR1 SGHDN, CDR2 FVKESK. The CDR3 runs 14 residues. This CDR3 reads CASSVRGHSCEQYF. Here the CDR3 DNA reads TGTGCCAGCAGCGTGCGGGGCCACTCCTGCGAGCAGTACTTC.

As concerns this clonotype: It may be a read error: a sequence one base away is much more abundant. The chain has TRBV9 and TRBJ1-1, with D uncertain. Germline CDR1 SGDLS, CDR2 YYNGEE. The CDR3 runs to 16 residues. The V gene lost 3 bases and the J gene lost 2 bases, with 17 bases spanning the gap. CDR3 region: CASSAFPKKTNTEAFF. The CDR3 DNA follows: TGTGCCAGCAGCGCCTTCCCCAAGAAAACCAACACTGAAGCTTTCTTT. The whole variable domain, remainder taken from reference TRBV9 and TRBJ1-1, is DSGVTQTPKHLITATGQRVTLRCSPRSGDLSVYWYQQSLDQGLQFLIQYYNGEERAKGNILERFSAQQFPDLHSELNLSSLELGDSALYFCASSAFPKKTNTEAFFGQGTRLTVV.

The chain employs TRBV4-1 and TRBJ1-5; D not resolved. The V gene's germline CDR1 is MGHRA and CDR2 YSYEKL. The V gene lost 6 bases and the J gene lost 3 bases, with 15 bases spanning the gap. This CDR3 has 15 residues. CDR3 nucleotides: TGCGCCAGCAGTCGAGAGGGTAATCCCAATCAGCCCCAGCATTTT. Protein product: CASSREGNPNQPQHF.

This clonotype has a handful of counts. V is TRBV28 and J is TRBJ2-1, with D possibly being TRBD1 (6 bases). Germline CDR1 reads MDHEN; CDR2 reads SYDVKM. The CDR3 runs 15 residues. The V end was cut by 6 bases, the J end by 4 bases, with 16 bases between. CDR3 residues: CASRDRWDPYNEQFF. The CDR3 DNA sequence: TGTGCCAGCAGGGACAGATGGGACCCGTACAATGAGCAGTTCTTC.

The CDR3 is CAISGGQGDEQYF. The CDR3 DNA is TGTGCCATCAGTGGGGGTCAGGGAGACGAGCAGTACTTC. V usage is TRBV10-3 and J usage is TRBJ2-7; tentatively, D is TRBD1 or TRBD2 (5 bases each). CDR1 ENHRY and CDR2 SYGVKD come from the germline V gene. Trimming took 4 bases from V and 5 from J, leaving 12 bases between them. The CDR3 sequence is 13 residues long.

The chain has TRBV4-1 and TRBJ2-5, with 10 bases fitting TRBD1. CDR3 length equals 17 residues. CDR1 is MGHRA and CDR2 is YSYEKL in the germline V gene. After removal of 0 bases from V and 9 bases from J, the junction contained 13 bases not matched to a gene. CDR3 region: CASSQEQPGTGAAPQYF. CDR3 nucleotides: TGCGCCAGCAGCCAAGAACAACCCGGGACAGGGGCCGCGCCCCAGTACTTC.

The chain employs TRBV11-2 and TRBJ1-1; D is unclear. This CDR3 has 15 amino acids. Trimming removed 5 bases from V and 0 bases from J, with 13 bases in between. CDR1 SGHAT and CDR2 FQNNGV come from the germline V gene. The CDR3 reads CASSPPLQMNTEAFF. CDR3 DNA: TGTGCCAGCAGCCCGCCCTTACAGATGAACACTGAAGCTTTCTTT. Full variable domain (rest looked up from reference TRBV11-2 and TRBJ1-1): EAGVAQSPRYKIIEKRQSVAFWCNPISGHATLYWYQQILGQGPKLLIQFQNNGVVDDSQLPKDRFSAERLKGVDSTLKIQPAKLEDSAVYLCASSPPLQMNTEAFFGQGTRLTVV.

This clonotype was counted between two and nine times. The rearrangement links TRBV28 to TRBJ2-5; 7 nucleotides match TRBD1. The CDR3 is 17 residues long. The trim removed 4 bases at V and 1 base at J, leaving 12 bases unmatched. Germline V gives CDR1 MDHEN, CDR2 SYDVKM. The CDR3 reads CASSSSRRGKLQETQYF. The DNA for the CDR3 is TGTGCCAGCAGTTCCTCCCGCAGGGGGAAGCTCCAAGAGACCCAGTACTTC.

This clonotype has only a few counts. V usage is TRBV12-3 or TRBV12-4 and J usage is TRBJ2-7; tentatively, D is TRBD1 (6 bases). V shed 6 bases and J shed 9 bases, with 15 bases lying between them. The CDR3 is 12 residues long. CDR3 in DNA: TGTGCCAGCAGCCCGGGACAACGGGGGCAGTACTTC. Translating gives CASSPGQRGQYF.

This clonotype was detected a few times. The J gene is TRBJ1-1, the V gene TRBV5-6; 9 nucleotides agree with TRBD1. V dropped 3 bases and J dropped 0; count of bases not matched to a gene: 6. Germline-derived CDR1 and CDR2 are SGHDT and YYEEEE. CDR3 length: 16 residues. The CDR3 loop is CASSSRTGDMNTEAFF. The CDR3 bases are TGTGCCAGCAGCTCAAGGACAGGGGATATGAACACTGAAGCTTTCTTT.

In this sample, this clonotype turned up a few times. V usage is TRBV4-1 and J usage is TRBJ1-3; D not certain. The CDR3 has 13 residues. V lost 1 base to trimming and J lost 0 bases, with 1 base between them. Germline CDR1 reads MGHRA; CDR2 reads YSYEKL. CDR3 sequence (DNA): TGCGCCAGCAGCCAAGTCTCTGGAAACACCATATATTTT. Protein product: CASSQVSGNTIYF.

This clonotype was observed at least ten times. The J gene is TRBJ1-5, the V gene TRBV7-9; unclear D gene. CDR3 length: 14 residues. V was trimmed by 1 base and J by 4 bases, leaving 8 bases between them. CDR1 is SEHNR, CDR2 FQNEAQ, per germline (reference sequence). This CDR3 reads CASSLDADNQPQHF. CDR3 sequence (DNA): TGTGCCAGCAGCTTAGATGCGGATAATCAGCCCCAGCATTTT.

A few counts support this clonotype. The chain joins TRBV28 to TRBJ2-5, with a tentative D call TRBD1 (6 bases). The CDR3 covers 16 residues. V gave up 5 bases and J gave up 2 bases, with 18 bases separating them. The germline V gene has CDR1 MDHEN and CDR2 SYDVKM. For the CDR3, the DNA is TGTGCCAGCAGTCCAGGGGTAGGGACCCCACAAGAGACCCAGTACTTC. This sequence encodes CASSPGVGTPQETQYF.

This clonotype was counted ten times or more. The chain carries TRBV29-1 and TRBJ1-1; D uncertain. V was cut by 1 base and J by 4 bases, with 13 bases left in between. Per the germline V gene, CDR1 is SQVTM and CDR2 is ANQGSEA. CDR3 length equals 14 residues. The CDR3 is CSVEVENRRTEAFF. The CDR3 DNA reads TGCAGCGTTGAAGTGGAGAATCGGCGCACTGAAGCTTTCTTT. The variable domain in full, with the rest retrieved from reference TRBV29-1 and TRBJ1-1, is SAVISQKPSRDICQRGTSLTIQCQVDSQVTMMFWYRQQPGQSLTLIATANQGSEATYESGFVIDKFPISRPNLTFSTLTVSNMSPEDSSIYLCSVEVENRRTEAFFGQGTRLTVV.

The V call is TRBV28, the J call TRBJ2-1; 10 nucleotides agree with TRBD2. J gave up 1 base and V 4 bases, and 4 bases lay outside the gene matches. Germline lookup yields CDR1 MDHEN and CDR2 SYDVKM. This CDR3 is 16 amino acids long. CDR3 nucleotide sequence: TGTGCCAGCAGTTCCTCTAGCGGGAGTTCCTACAATGAGCAGTTCTTC. This sequence encodes CASSSSSGSSYNEQFF.

V gene TRBV24-1 combines with J gene TRBJ2-2; possible D gene TRBD2, 6 bases. Between the trimmed V and J ends, which lost 1 base and 8 bases, there was a span of 7 bases. The CDR3 has 13 residues. In germline, CDR1 is KGHDR, CDR2 SFDVKD. This chain's CDR3 is CATSDFAGGELFF. The CDR3 DNA follows: TGTGCCACCAGTGATTTCGCGGGAGGGGAGCTGTTTTTT.